The rows below give T cell receptor beta chains drawn from one sample of a study of shared clonotypes between healthy human individuals. Sequencing used immunoSEQ multiplex PCR; TCRdb keeps in-frame clones, though not all of them. The data show approximately 2.5 million clones, with roughly 93% seen just once and around 0.37% held by the top ten. Sequencing was done on a sample of naive CD4+ T cells from PBMCs. These receptors all come from a man aged 18 to 30 in good health. Some clones in this sample may be carry-over from other donors' samples. Both conserved end residues are part of each CDR3. Fields, in order: clone size, J gene, V gene, CDR3 protein. Some rows mark clone size as missing; the rest say once, few, many or name a class of expanded clone.

clone_size: NA
j_call: TRBJ2-2
v_call: TRBV10-3
cdr3_aa: CAISERQTTGELFF

clone_size: NA
j_call: TRBJ2-3
v_call: TRBV11-2
cdr3_aa: CASSLETGWVVAQYF

clone_size: NA
j_call: TRBJ1-4
v_call: TRBV27
cdr3_aa: CASSLRGLREKLFF

clone_size: NA
j_call: TRBJ1-2
v_call: TRBV28
cdr3_aa: CASTGGGADTFYGYTF

clone_size: NA
j_call: TRBJ2-7
v_call: TRBV5-1
cdr3_aa: CASSLVRGVPYEQYF

clone_size: NA
j_call: TRBJ1-5
v_call: TRBV23-1
cdr3_aa: CASSHPFPGGMQPQHF

clone_size: NA
j_call: TRBJ1-5
v_call: TRBV9
cdr3_aa: CASGRGDYSNQPQHF

clone_size: NA
j_call: TRBJ2-7
v_call: TRBV10-3
cdr3_aa: CANQRDRSYEQYF

clone_size: NA
j_call: TRBJ1-3
v_call: TRBV9
cdr3_aa: CASSARDTQLSGNTIYF

clone_size: NA
j_call: TRBJ1-1
v_call: TRBV25-1
cdr3_aa: CASSGWGGGLAFF

clone_size: few
j_call: TRBJ2-2
v_call: TRBV9
cdr3_aa: CASSVSVGGNTGELFF

clone_size: once
j_call: TRBJ1-5
v_call: TRBV6-1
cdr3_aa: CASSGHYSNQPQHF

clone_size: NA
j_call: TRBJ2-7
v_call: TRBV15
cdr3_aa: CATSPTTGTSAYEQYF

clone_size: once
j_call: TRBJ1-5
v_call: TRBV28
cdr3_aa: CASRRRTGGNHSNQPQHF

clone_size: NA
j_call: TRBJ1-2
v_call: TRBV19
cdr3_aa: CASSDNYGYTF

clone_size: NA
j_call: TRBJ2-5
v_call: TRBV7-9
cdr3_aa: CASSLDAGSETQYF

clone_size: NA
j_call: TRBJ2-2
v_call: TRBV10-1
cdr3_aa: CASTHRLAAGELFF

clone_size: NA
j_call: TRBJ1-1
v_call: TRBV12-5
cdr3_aa: CASSTENTEAFF

clone_size: NA
j_call: TRBJ2-1
v_call: TRBV6-1
cdr3_aa: CASSDEVGSYNEQFF

clone_size: NA
j_call: TRBJ1-1
v_call: TRBV27
cdr3_aa: CASREPNTEAFF

clone_size: NA
j_call: TRBJ2-1
v_call: TRBV2
cdr3_aa: CASSDEASGSNEQFF

clone_size: NA
j_call: TRBJ1-5
v_call: TRBV6-6
cdr3_aa: CASSSGTDIYQPQHF

clone_size: NA
j_call: TRBJ2-7
v_call: TRBV6-5
cdr3_aa: CASSPLSPENYEQYF

clone_size: NA
j_call: TRBJ2-3
v_call: TRBV18
cdr3_aa: CASSPTQGVTRGTDTQYF

clone_size: NA
j_call: TRBJ1-2
v_call: TRBV12-5
cdr3_aa: CASGPGTGRGGYTF

clone_size: once
j_call: TRBJ1-5
v_call: TRBV27
cdr3_aa: CASSPAGDFNQPQHF

clone_size: NA
j_call: NA
v_call: TRBV5-4
cdr3_aa: CASSLGQGAHEQYF

clone_size: NA
j_call: TRBJ2-7
v_call: TRBV28
cdr3_aa: CASSHRRGSYEQYF

clone_size: once
j_call: TRBJ2-5
v_call: TRBV7-2
cdr3_aa: CASSLGTATETQYF

clone_size: NA
j_call: TRBJ1-5
v_call: TRBV6-1
cdr3_aa: CASSVQGTFSNQPQHF

clone_size: NA
j_call: TRBJ1-2
v_call: TRBV7-3
cdr3_aa: CASSPGFHYGYTF

clone_size: once
j_call: TRBJ1-1
v_call: TRBV5-1
cdr3_aa: CASSIRQGLNTEAFF

clone_size: NA
j_call: TRBJ2-1
v_call: TRBV5-1
cdr3_aa: CASSFAGEVGEQFF

clone_size: once
j_call: TRBJ2-6
v_call: TRBV7-8
cdr3_aa: CASSGGEGANVLTF

clone_size: NA
j_call: TRBJ1-1
v_call: TRBV5-1
cdr3_aa: CASSLAKNSMNTEAFF